The 10 T cell receptor beta chains reported below all come from one sample, sequenced in a study of PD-1 blockade in classical Hodgkin lymphoma. Time point meaning: cycle 4 day 1 (C4D1), after 6 weeks of nivolumab. With no exception, relapse followed autologous stem cell transplantation in all patients, and brentuximab vedotin exposure varied. Here immunoSEQ multiplex PCR was the method, and the copy in TCRdb shows in-frame clones only, minus some. The repertoire holds under 130,000 clones, with approximately 89% as singletons. The sample consisted of peripheral blood mononuclear cells (PBMCs), taken before the fourth cycle of nivolumab. The receptors were sampled from a human donor with classical Hodgkin lymphoma.

About this clone itself: The same CDR3 arises from other DNA sequences in this sample as well. V usage is TRBV5-1 and J usage is TRBJ2-3; 11 nucleotides match TRBD2. This CDR3 has 14 residues. Trimming cost V 3 bases and J 5 bases; bases outside gene matches: 2. Germline CDR1 and CDR2: SGHRS and YFSETQ. The chain's CDR3 is CASSSTSGGDTQYF. In DNA, the CDR3 is TGCGCCAGCAGCTCTACTAGCGGGGGAGATACGCAGTATTTT.

This chain joins TRBV9 and TRBJ2-6; D possibly corresponds to TRBD1 (6 bases). V was clipped by 3 bases and J by 5 bases, with 15 bases between them. Germline CDR1 is SGDLS and CDR2 is YYNGEE. The CDR3 is 16 amino acids. The DNA for the CDR3 is TGTGCCAGCAGCGAGACTTGGGGGCTTTGGGCCAACGTCCTGACTTTC. This encodes CASSETWGLWANVLTF. Supplemented by reference TRBV9 and TRBJ2-6, the full variable domain reads DSGVTQTPKHLITATGQRVTLRCSPRSGDLSVYWYQQSLDQGLQFLIQYYNGEERAKGNILERFSAQQFPDLHSELNLSSLELGDSALYFCASSETWGLWANVLTFGAGSRLTVL.

The chain employs TRBV4-2 and TRBJ2-3, with 14 bases lining up with TRBD2. Looked up from germline, CDR1 is LGHNA and CDR2 is YNFKEQ. J was trimmed by 0 bases and V by 2 bases; bases with no gene match: 7. The CDR3 runs 19 residues. The CDR3 here is CASSQPGTSGRGSTDTQYF. CDR3 in DNA: TGTGCCAGCAGCCAACCCGGGACTAGCGGGAGAGGTAGCACAGATACGCAGTATTTT.

The rearrangement uses TRBV7-9 and TRBJ2-7; D is unclear. This CDR3 has 15 residues. V was trimmed by 0 bases and J by 2 bases, leaving 11 bases between them. CDR1 and CDR2 (germline): SEHNR, FQNEAQ (reference sequence). The CDR3 coding sequence is TGTGCCAGCAGCTTAGCGTCCGGCGGAGCCTACGAGCAGTACTTC. Its translation: CASSLASGGAYEQYF.

The J gene is TRBJ2-7, the V gene TRBV29-1; perhaps TRBD2 as D (6 bases). V dropped 1 base and J dropped 4 bases, with 11 bases sitting between them. The CDR3 length is 13 residues. Germline V lookup: CDR1 SQVTM, CDR2 ANQGSEA. CDR3 DNA sequence: TGCAGCGTTGAAGCCCAGACTAGTTACGAGCAGTACTTC. Encoded protein: CSVEAQTSYEQYF.

The rearrangement links TRBV28 to TRBJ1-1; no definite D call. Germline V gene data show CDR1 as MDHEN and CDR2 as SYDVKM. V was trimmed by 0 bases and J by 1 base, leaving 0 bases between them. The CDR3 covers 12 residues. CDR3 in amino acids: CASSLWNTEAFF. The CDR3 DNA is TGTGCCAGCAGTTTATGGAACACTGAAGCTTTCTTT.

The chain recombines TRBV5-8 with TRBJ1-1; the match to TRBD1 covers 7 bases. The CDR3 consists of 15 residues. CDR1 is SGHTS and CDR2 is YDEGEE in the germline V gene. With V trimmed by 0 bases and J by 0 bases, 2 bases remained unmatched. In nucleotides, the CDR3 is TGTGCCAGCAGCTTGGGGGACAGAATGAACACTGAAGCTTTCTTT. Translated: CASSLGDRMNTEAFF. Variable domain in full (rest from reference TRBV5-8 and TRBJ1-1): EAGVTQSPTHLIKTRGQQATLRCSPISGHTSVYWYQQALGLGLQFLLWYDEGEERNRGNFPPRFSGRQFPNYSSELNVNALELEDSALYLCASSLGDRMNTEAFFGQGTRLTVV.

V and J are TRBV15 and TRBJ2-7; either TRBD1 or TRBD2 may supply D (5 bases each). Trimming left V 1 base short and J 7 bases short, with 14 bases between. In germline, CDR1 is LNHNV, CDR2 YYDKDF (reference sequence). This CDR3 comprises 14 residues. CDR3 in amino acids: CATSRARDSGEQYF. CDR3 DNA: TGTGCCACCAGCAGAGCCAGGGATTCGGGGGAGCAGTACTTC.

The rearrangement joins TRBV2 to TRBJ1-1; the D gene is possibly TRBD1 (5 bases). CDR3 size: 12 residues. Germline lookup yields CDR1 SNHLY and CDR2 FYNNEI. Trimming took 6 bases from V and 9 from J, leaving 14 bases between them. CDR3 DNA sequence: TGTGCCAGCAGGACCGGGGCGACGAAAGCTTTCTTT. This translates into CASRTGATKAFF.

The chain carries TRBV18 and TRBJ2-7; D not resolved. Trimming pared 2 bases from V and 2 bases from J, leaving 4 bases between. Germline CDR1 reads KGHSH; CDR2 reads LQKENI. The CDR3 has 12 amino acids. The CDR3 loop is CASSPSAYEQYF. The DNA of the CDR3 is TGTGCCAGCTCACCATCAGCCTACGAGCAGTACTTC.